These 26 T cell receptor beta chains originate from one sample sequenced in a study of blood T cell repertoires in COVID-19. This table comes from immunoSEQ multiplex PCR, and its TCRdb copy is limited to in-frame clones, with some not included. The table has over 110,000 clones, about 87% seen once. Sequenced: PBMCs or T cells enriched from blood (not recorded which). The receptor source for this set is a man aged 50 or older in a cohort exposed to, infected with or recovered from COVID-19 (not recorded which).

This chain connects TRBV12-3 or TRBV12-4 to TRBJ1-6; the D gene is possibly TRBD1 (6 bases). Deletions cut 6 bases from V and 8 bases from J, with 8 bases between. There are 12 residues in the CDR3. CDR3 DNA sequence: TGTGCCAGCAGCTACAGGGATTCACCCCTCCACTTT. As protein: CASSYRDSPLHF.

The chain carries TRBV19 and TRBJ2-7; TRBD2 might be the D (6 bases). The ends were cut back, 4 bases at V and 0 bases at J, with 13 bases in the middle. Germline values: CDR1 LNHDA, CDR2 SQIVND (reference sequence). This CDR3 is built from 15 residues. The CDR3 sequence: CASSTQGGPSYEQYF. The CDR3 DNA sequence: TGTGCCAGTAGTACCCAGGGAGGACCCTCCTACGAGCAGTACTTC.

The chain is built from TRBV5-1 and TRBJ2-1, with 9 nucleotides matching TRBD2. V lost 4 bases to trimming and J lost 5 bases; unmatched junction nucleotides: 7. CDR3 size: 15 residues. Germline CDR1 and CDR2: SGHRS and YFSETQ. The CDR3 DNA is TGCGCCAGCAGCCCAATAGCGGGAGAAAACAATGAGCAGTTCTTC. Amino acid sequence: CASSPIAGENNEQFF.

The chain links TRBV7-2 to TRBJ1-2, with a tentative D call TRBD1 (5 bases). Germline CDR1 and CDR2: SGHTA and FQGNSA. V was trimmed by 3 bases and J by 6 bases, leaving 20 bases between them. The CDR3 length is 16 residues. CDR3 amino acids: CASSLTQLTGGNGYTF. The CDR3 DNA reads TGTGCCAGCAGCTTGACACAGTTAACCGGGGGGAATGGCTACACCTTC.

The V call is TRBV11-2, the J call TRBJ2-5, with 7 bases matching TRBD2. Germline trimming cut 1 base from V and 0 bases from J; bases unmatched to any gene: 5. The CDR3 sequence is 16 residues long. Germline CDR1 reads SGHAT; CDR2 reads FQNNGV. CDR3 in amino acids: CASSLGLAAYQETQYF. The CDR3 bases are TGTGCCAGCAGCTTAGGGCTAGCGGCCTACCAAGAGACCCAGTACTTC.

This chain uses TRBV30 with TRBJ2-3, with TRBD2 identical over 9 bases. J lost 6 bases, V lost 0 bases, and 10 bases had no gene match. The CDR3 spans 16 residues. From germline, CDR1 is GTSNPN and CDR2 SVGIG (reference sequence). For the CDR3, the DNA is TGTGCCTGGAGTGTAGAGGCTAGCGGGATTCGGGATACGCAGTATTTT. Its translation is CAWSVEASGIRDTQYF.

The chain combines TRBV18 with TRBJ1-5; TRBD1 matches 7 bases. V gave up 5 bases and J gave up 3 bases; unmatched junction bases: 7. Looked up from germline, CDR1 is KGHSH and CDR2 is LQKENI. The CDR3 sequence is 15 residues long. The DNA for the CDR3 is TGTGCCAGCTCAGACATGGGACAGATCAATCAGCCCCAGCATTTT. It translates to CASSDMGQINQPQHF.

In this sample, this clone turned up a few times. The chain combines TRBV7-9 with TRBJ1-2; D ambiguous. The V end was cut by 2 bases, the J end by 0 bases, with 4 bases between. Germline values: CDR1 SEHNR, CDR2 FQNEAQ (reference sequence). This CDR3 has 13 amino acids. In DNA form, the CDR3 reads TGTGCCAGCAGCTTACAGGCTAACTATGGCTACACCTTC. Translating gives CASSLQANYGYTF.

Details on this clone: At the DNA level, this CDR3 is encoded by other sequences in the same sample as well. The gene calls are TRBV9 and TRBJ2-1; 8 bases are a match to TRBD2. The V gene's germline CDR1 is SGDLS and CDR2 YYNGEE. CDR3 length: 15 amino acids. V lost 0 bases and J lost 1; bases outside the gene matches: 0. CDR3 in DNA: TGTGCCAGCAGCGTAGCGGGAGGGTCCTACAATGAGCAGTTCTTC. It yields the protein CASSVAGGSYNEQFF.

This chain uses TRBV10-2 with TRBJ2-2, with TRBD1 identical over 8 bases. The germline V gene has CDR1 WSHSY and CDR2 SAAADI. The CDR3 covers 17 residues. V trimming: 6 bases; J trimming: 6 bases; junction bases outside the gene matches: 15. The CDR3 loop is CASRNDRGTGSAGELFF. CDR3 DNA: TGCGCCAGCAGGAACGACAGGGGAACGGGATCTGCCGGGGAGCTGTTTTTT.

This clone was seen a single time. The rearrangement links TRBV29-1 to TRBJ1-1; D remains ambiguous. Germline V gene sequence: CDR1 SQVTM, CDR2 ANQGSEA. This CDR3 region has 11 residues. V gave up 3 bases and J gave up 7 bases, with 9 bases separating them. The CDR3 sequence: CSVDGGREAFF. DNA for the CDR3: TGCAGCGTTGATGGCGGTCGTGAAGCTTTCTTT.

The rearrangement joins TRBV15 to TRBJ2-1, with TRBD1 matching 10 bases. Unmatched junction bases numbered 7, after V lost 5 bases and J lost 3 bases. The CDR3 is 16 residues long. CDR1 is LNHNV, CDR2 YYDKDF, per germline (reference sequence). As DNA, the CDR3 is TGTGCCACCAGCGGTTGGGACAGGGGATTCTACAATGAGCAGTTCTTC. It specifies CATSGWDRGFYNEQFF.

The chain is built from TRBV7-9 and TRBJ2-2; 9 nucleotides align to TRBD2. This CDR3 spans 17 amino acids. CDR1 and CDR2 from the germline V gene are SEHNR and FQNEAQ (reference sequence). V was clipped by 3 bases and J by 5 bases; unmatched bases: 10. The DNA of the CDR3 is TGTGCCAGCAGCTTGGAAAGGGGACTAGCTTGGACCGGGGAGCTGTTTTTT. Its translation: CASSLERGLAWTGELFF.

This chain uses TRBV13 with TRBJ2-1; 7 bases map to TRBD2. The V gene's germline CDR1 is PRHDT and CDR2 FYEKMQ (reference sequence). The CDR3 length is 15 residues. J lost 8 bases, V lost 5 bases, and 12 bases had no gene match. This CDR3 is CASSPGSGGWYEQFF. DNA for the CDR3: TGTGCCAGCAGCCCCGGCTCCGGGGGGTGGTATGAGCAGTTCTTC.

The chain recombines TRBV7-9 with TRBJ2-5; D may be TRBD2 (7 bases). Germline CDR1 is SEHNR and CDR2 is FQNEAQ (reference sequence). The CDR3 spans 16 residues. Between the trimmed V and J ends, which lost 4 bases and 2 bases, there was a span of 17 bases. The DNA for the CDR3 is TGTGCCAGCAGCTCGCTCGGGGCGGGGGCTCAAGAGACCCAGTACTTC. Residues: CASSSLGAGAQETQYF.

The CDR3 bases are TGTGCCAGCAGCTTAGCCAATAAAAACATTCAGTACTTC. It translates to CASSLANKNIQYF. The chain carries TRBV7-9 and TRBJ2-4; D is ambiguous. Germline V gives CDR1 SEHNR, CDR2 FQNEAQ (reference sequence). The CDR3 contains 13 residues. Trimming cost V 0 bases and J 4 bases, with 4 bases left between them.

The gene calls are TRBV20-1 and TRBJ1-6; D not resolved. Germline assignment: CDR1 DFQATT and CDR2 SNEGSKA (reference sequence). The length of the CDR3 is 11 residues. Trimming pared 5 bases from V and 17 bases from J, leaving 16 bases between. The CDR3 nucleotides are TGCAGTGCTCTAGAACCGGGATCCGTCCACTTT. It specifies CSALEPGSVHF.

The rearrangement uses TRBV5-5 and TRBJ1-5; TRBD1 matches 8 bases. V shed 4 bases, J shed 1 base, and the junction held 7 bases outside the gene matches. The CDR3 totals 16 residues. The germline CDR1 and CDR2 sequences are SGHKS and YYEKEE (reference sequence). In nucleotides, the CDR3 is TGTGCCAGCAGCCCGTTCACAGGGGGGAGCAATCAGCCCCAGCATTTT. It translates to CASSPFTGGSNQPQHF.

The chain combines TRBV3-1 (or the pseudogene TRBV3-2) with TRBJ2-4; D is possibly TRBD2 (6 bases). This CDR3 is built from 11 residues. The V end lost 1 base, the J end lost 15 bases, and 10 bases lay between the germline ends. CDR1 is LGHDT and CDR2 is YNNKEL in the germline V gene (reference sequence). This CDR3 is CASSQVREVYF. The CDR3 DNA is TGTGCCAGCAGCCAAGTGAGGGAGGTGTACTTC.

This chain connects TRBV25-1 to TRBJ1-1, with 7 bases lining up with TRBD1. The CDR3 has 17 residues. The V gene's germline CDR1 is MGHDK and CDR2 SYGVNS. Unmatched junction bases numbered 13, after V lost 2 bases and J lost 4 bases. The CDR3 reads CASSEEGQRPGGTEAFF. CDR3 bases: TGTGCCAGCAGTGAAGAGGGACAGAGACCTGGGGGCACTGAAGCTTTCTTT.

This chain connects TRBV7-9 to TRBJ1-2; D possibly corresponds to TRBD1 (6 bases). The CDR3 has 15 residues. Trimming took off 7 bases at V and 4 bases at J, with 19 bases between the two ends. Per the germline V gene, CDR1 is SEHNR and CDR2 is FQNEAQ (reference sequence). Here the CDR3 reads CASTKDRPSVYGYTF. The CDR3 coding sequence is TGTGCCAGCACCAAGGACAGACCTTCCGTCTATGGCTACACCTTC.

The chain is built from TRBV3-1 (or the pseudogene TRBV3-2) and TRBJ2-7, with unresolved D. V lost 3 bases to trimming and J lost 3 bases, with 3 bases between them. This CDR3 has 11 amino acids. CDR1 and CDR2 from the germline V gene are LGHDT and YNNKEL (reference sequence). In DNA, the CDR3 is TGTGCCAGCAGCCACTACTACGAGCAGTACTTC. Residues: CASSHYYEQYF.

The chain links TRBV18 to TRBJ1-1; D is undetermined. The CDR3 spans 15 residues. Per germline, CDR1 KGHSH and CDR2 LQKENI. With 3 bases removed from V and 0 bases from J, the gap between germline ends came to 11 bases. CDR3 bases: TGTGCCAGCTCACCCCTGGGCTCCGTGAACACTGAAGCTTTCTTT. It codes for CASSPLGSVNTEAFF.

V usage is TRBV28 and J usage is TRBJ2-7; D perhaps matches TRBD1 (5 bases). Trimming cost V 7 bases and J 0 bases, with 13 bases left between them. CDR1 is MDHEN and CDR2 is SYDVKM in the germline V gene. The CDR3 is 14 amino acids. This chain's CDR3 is CASTPRQSSYEQYF. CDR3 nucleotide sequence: TGTGCCAGCACCCCTCGACAGAGCTCCTACGAGCAGTACTTC.

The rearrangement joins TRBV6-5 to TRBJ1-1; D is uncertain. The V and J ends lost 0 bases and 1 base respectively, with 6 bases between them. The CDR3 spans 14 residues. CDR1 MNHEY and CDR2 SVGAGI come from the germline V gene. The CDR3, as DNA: TGTGCCAGCAGTTACTCAGGCGGGAACACTGAAGCTTTCTTT. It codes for CASSYSGGNTEAFF.

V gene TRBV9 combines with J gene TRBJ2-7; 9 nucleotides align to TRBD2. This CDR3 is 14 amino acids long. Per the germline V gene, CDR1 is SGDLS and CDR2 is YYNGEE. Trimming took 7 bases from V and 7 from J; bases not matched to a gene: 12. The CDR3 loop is CASDLAGAIREQYF. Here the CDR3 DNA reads TGTGCCAGCGACTTAGCGGGAGCTATAAGGGAGCAGTACTTC.